The clone carrying this T cell receptor beta chain has only one observation. Its cognate antigen is unknown. These data originate in a study of T cell responses to AZD1222 COVID-19 vaccine. As for the study in general: Second-dose intervals near 4 or 12 weeks were combined. Study-level points and caveats: A reported finding is that nearly half of spike-specific TCRs target unmutated variant regions. The donor group comprised mostly white British people and more females; the analysis possibly underestimated clonal diversity.

The CDR3 extends over 14 amino acids. Looked up from germline, CDR1 is SNHLY and CDR2 is FYNNEI. Trimming stripped 3 bases from V and 4 bases from J, with 12 bases between. Sequenced by immunoSEQ multiplex PCR; TCRdb stores in-frame clones only, minus some. The table shows roughly 140,000 clones, with less than 95% occurring only once. The receptor was derived from an adult in good health. This chain joins TRBV2 and TRBJ1-2, with a weak D call TRBD1 (5 bases). The sequencing used peripheral blood, collected on day 0 of AZD1222 vaccination. The CDR3 region is CASSDLPRVYGYTF. As DNA, the CDR3 is TGTGCCAGCAGTGATTTGCCCAGGGTCTATGGCTACACCTTC.